This entry lists 8 T cell receptor beta chains sequenced from one sample in a study of cytomegalovirus exposure and HLA in healthy donors. PCR employed 60 Vbeta and 13 Jbeta primers. The method was immunoSEQ multiplex PCR; TCRdb's version includes in-frame clones alone and lacks a portion of them. This table has about 150,000 clones, roughly four fifths appearing once. Sequenced sample: PBMCs. The source of these receptors is a man aged 25-45 years in good health and CMV-seropositive.

The V call is TRBV5-1, the J call TRBJ1-2, with a tentative D call TRBD1 (6 bases). CDR1 is SGHRS, CDR2 YFSETQ, per germline. Trimming shortened V by 2 bases and J by 3 bases, and 17 bases separated the two germline ends. This CDR3 has 16 residues. The CDR3 nucleotides read TGCGCCAGCAGCTTCAGTGGGCAGGGGATGGACTATGGCTACACCTTC. It yields the protein CASSFSGQGMDYGYTF.

The gene calls are TRBV6-6 and TRBJ1-4; the match to TRBD1 covers 9 bases. The CDR3 runs 14 residues. Germline assignment: CDR1 MNHNY and CDR2 SVGAGI (reference sequence). V shed 5 bases and J 8 bases; nucleotides not matched to a gene: 6. The CDR3 protein is CASSQDRGGEKLFF. CDR3 nucleotide sequence: TGTGCCAGCAGTCAGGACAGGGGAGGCGAAAAACTGTTTTTT.

The gene calls are TRBV7-9 and TRBJ1-1; D is uncertain. CDR1 and CDR2 from the germline V gene are SEHNR and FQNEAQ (reference sequence). The ends were cut back, 1 base at V and 1 base at J, with 16 bases in the middle. CDR3 length: 17 amino acids. The CDR3 DNA is TGTGCCAGCAGCTTAGTCGCGGGGAACTGGGGGAACACTGAAGCTTTCTTT. Translating it yields CASSLVAGNWGNTEAFF.

The chain employs TRBV28 and TRBJ2-1; D possibly corresponds to TRBD2 (7 bases). The CDR3 contains 13 residues. Germline CDR1 is MDHEN and CDR2 is SYDVKM. The V end was cut by 6 bases, the J end by 4 bases, with 10 bases between. CDR3 sequence (DNA): TGTGCCAGCAGGAAGGGGGGGTACAATGAGCAGTTCTTC. This codes for CASRKGGYNEQFF.

The V gene is TRBV27, the J gene TRBJ1-2; TRBD1 agrees at 8 bases. Germline trimming cut 5 bases from V and 2 bases from J; bases unmatched to any gene: 7. The CDR3 extends over 15 amino acids. Germline V gene sequence: CDR1 MNHEY, CDR2 SMNVEV (reference sequence). The CDR3 spells CASSATGDPNYGYTF. The CDR3 DNA follows: TGTGCCAGCAGTGCGACAGGGGATCCCAACTATGGCTACACCTTC.

This sequence joins TRBV7-2 and TRBJ2-7, with TRBD2 matching 7 bases. This CDR3 is built from 15 residues. The germline gives CDR1 SGHTA, CDR2 FQGNSA. The trim removed 0 bases at V and 5 bases at J, leaving 7 bases unmatched. In DNA, the CDR3 is TGTGCCAGCAGCTTAGCGCAGCGGGGCCCGAACGAGCAGTACTTC. Its translation is CASSLAQRGPNEQYF.

J is TRBJ2-2 and V is TRBV7-2; D not resolved. V was shortened by 5 bases and J by 2 bases, with 15 bases between the two germline ends. Germline CDR1 is SGHTA and CDR2 is FQGNSA. This CDR3 is 16 amino acids long. DNA for the CDR3: TGTGCCAGCAGCCCCCTTCTCCCAGTCAACACCGGGGAGCTGTTTTTT. Its protein product is CASSPLLPVNTGELFF. The entire variable domain, with the rest obtained from reference TRBV7-2 and TRBJ2-2, is as follows: GAGVSQSPSNKVTEKGKDVELRCDPISGHTALYWYRQSLGQGLEFLIYFQGNSAPDKSGLPSDRFSAERTGGSVSTLTIQRTQQEDSAVYLCASSPLLPVNTGELFFGEGSRLTVL.

The genes are TRBV9 and TRBJ1-1; no definite D call. The CDR3 length is 14 residues. Deletions cut 0 bases from V and 1 base from J, with 7 bases between. Germline V CDR1 and CDR2: SGDLS, YYNGEE. The CDR3 reads CASSVAQRNTEAFF. For the CDR3, the DNA is TGTGCCAGCAGCGTAGCACAGAGGAACACTGAAGCTTTCTTT.